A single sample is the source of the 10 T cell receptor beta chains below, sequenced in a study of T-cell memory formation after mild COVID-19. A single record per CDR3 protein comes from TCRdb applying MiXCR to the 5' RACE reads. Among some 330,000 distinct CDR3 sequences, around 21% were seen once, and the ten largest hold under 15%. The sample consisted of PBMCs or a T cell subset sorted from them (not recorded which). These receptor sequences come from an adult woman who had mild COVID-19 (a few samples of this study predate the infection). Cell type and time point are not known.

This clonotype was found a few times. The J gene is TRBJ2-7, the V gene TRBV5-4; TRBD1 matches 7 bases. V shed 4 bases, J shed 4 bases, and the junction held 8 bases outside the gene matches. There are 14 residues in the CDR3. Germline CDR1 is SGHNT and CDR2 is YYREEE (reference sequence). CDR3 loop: CASSLGTDRYEQYF. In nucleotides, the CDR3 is TGTGCCAGCAGCCTAGGGACAGATCGGTACGAGCAGTACTTC.

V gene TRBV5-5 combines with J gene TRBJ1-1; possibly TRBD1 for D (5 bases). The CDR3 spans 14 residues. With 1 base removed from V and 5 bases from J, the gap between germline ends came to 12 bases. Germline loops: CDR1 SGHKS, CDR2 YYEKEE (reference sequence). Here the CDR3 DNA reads TGTGCCAGCAGCTTGCCAGGGACTCGGACTGAAGCTTTCTTT. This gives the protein CASSLPGTRTEAFF.

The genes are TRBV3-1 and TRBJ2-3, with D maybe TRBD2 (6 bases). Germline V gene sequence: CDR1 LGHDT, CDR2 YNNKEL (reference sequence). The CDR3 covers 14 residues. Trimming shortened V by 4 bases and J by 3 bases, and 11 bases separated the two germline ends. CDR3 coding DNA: TGTGCCAGCAGCCGATGGGACTTTACAGATACGCAGTATTTT. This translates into CASSRWDFTDTQYF.

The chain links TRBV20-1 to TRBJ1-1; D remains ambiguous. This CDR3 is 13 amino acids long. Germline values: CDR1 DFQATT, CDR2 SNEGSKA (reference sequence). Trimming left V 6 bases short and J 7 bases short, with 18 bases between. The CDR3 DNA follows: TGCAGTGCGCCCTTTGGCAGCCTGCTTGAAGCTTTCTTT. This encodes CSAPFGSLLEAFF.

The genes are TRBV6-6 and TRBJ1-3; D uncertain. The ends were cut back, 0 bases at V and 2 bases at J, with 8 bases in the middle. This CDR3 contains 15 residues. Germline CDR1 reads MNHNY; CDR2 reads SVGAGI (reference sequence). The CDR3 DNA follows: TGTGCCAGCAGTTACTCTGGGGTCGCTGGAAACACCATATATTTT. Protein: CASSYSGVAGNTIYF.

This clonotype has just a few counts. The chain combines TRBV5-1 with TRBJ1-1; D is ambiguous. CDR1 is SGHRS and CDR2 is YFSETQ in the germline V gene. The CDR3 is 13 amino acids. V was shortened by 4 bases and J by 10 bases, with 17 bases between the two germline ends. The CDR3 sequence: CASSARRDHAAFF. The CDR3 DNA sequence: TGCGCCAGCAGCGCAAGGCGGGATCATGCAGCTTTCTTT. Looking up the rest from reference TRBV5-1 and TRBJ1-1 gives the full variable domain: KAGVTQTPRYLIKTRGQQVTLSCSPISGHRSVSWYQQTPGQGLQFLFEYFSETQRNKGNFPGRFSGRQFSNSRSEMNVSTLELGDSALYLCASSARRDHAAFFGQGTRLTVV.

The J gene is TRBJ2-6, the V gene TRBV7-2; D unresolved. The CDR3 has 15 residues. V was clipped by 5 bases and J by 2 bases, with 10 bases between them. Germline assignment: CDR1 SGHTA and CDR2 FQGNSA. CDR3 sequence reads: CASSRLPTGANVLTF. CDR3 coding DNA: TGTGCCAGCAGCCGCCTTCCTACTGGGGCCAACGTCCTGACTTTC.

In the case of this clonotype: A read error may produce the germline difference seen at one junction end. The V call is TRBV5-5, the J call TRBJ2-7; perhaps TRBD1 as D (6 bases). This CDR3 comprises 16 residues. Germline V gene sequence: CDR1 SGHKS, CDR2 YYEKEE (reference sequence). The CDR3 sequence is CASRLDSQDLSYEQYF. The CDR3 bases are TGTGCCAGCAGGTTGGACAGCCAAGACCTCTCCTACGAGCAGTACTTC.

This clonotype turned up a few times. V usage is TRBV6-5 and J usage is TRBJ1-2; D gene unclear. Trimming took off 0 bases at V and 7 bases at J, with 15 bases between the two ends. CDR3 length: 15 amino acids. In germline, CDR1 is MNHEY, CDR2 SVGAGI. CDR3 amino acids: CASSYSGGSVGGYTF. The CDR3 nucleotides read TGTGCCAGCAGTTACTCGGGAGGGTCGGTGGGTGGCTACACCTTC.

CDR3 sequence reads: CASSLEGTTQETQYF. CDR3 DNA: TGTGCCAGCAGTTTGGAGGGGACGACCCAAGAGACCCAGTACTTC. The V and J genes are TRBV12-3 or TRBV12-4 and TRBJ2-5, with D possibly being TRBD2 (6 bases). This CDR3 spans 15 amino acids. Trimming took 3 bases from V and 1 from J, leaving 12 bases between them.